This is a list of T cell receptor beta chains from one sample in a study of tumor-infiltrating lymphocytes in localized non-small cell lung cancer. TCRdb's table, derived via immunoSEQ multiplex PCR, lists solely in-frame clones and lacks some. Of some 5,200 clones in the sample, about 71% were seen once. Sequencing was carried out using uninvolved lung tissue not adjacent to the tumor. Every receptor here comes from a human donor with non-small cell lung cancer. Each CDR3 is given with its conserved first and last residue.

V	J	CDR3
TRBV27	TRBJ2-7	CASSRTTEGLALAYEQYF
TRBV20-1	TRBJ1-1	CSAAGTAEAFF
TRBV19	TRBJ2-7	CATSGDRVFHEQYF
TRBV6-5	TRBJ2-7	CASSEIRDDQYF
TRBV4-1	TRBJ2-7	CASSYEPQGVQYEQYF
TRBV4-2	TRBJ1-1	CASSQAEPGRTEAFF
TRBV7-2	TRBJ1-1	CASSLDRSNTEAFF
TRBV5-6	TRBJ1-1	CASSLLQVEAFF
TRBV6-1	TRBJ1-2	CASSSRTTGRYGYTF
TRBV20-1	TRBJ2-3	CSATWADTQYF
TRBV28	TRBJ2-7	CASCQRTGRYEQYF
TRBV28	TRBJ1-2	CASRGAVYYGYTF
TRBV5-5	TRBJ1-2	CASSFVEQVYGYTF
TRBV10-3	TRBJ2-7	CASRPERSSYEQYF
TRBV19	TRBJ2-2	CASSRTEGLPGELFF
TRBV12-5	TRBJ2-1	CASGLGAGEFGNEQFF
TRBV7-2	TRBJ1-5	CASSLGFGRRSNQPQHF
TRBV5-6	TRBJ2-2	CASSHIAGVHGELFF
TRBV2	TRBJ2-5	CAVPTMSVETQYF
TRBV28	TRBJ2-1	CASSHGLAGESGVEQFF
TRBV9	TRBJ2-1	CASSVQPPTGDIYNEQFF
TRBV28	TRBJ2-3	CASSLSSGGGTDTQYF
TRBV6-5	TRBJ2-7	CASSYPRTGKKQYF
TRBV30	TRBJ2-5	CAWSVSGAETQYF
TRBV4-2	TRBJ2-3	CASSQAAAGADTQYF
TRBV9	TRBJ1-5	CASSDTGDWNQPQHF
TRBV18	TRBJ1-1	CASSPPLGNTEAFF
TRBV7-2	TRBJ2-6	CASSLDNSGANVLTF
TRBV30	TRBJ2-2	CAWNSGLNTGELFF
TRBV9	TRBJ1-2	CASSPRQSRGYGYTF
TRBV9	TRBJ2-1	CASSPHGAGDNEQFF
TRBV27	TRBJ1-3	CASSSGALSGNTIYF
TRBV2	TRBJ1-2	CASSENQGSRGYTF
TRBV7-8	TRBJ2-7	CASSTLGTGKYEQYF
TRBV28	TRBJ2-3	CASSSTRQGGTDTQYF
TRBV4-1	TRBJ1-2	CASSQDPGTWDGYTF
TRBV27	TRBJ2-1	CASSLISGNEQFF
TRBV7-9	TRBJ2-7	CASSQTSAEQYF
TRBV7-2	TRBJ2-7	CASNPRTGGSSYEQYF
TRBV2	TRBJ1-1	CASRPRVDGEAFF
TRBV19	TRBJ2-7	CASMHPNQYEQYF
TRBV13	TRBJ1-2	CASSFQGEDYGYTF
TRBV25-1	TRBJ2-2	CASSFNENTGELFF
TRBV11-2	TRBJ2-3	CASSLELAGVLTDTQYF
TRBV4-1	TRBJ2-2	CASSQASGANTGELFF
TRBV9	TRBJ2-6	CASSGLMEGSGANVLTF
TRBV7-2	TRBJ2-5	CASRGIGYQETQYF
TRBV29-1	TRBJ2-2	CSANRGGTGELFF